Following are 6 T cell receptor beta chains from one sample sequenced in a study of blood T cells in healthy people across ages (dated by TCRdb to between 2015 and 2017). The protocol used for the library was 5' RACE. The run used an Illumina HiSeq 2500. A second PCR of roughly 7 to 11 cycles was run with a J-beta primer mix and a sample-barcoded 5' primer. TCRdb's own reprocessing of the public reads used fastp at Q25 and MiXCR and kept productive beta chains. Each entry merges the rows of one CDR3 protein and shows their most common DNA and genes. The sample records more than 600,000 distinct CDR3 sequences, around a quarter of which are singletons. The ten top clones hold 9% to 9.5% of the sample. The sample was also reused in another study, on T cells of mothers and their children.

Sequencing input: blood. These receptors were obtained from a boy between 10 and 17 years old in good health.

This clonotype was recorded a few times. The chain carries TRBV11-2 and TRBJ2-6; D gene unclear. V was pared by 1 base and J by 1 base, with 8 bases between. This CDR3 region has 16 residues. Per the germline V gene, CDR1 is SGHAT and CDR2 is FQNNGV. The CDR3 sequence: CASSLVRGSGANVLTF. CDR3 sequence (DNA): TGTGCCAGCAGCTTAGTACGTGGTTCTGGGGCCAACGTCCTGACTTTC.

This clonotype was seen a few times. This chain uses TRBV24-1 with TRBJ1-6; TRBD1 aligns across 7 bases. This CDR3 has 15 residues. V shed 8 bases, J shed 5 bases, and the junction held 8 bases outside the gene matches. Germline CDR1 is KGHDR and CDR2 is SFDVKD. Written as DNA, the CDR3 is TGTGCCACCACCCCACAGGGGAAGCATAATTCACCCCTCCACTTT. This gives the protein CATTPQGKHNSPLHF.

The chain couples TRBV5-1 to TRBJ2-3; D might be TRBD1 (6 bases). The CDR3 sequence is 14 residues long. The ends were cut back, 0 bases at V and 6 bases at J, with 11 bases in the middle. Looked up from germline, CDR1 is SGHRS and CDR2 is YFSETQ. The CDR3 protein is CASSLESGVDTQYF. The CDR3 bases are TGCGCCAGCAGCTTGGAGTCAGGGGTGGATACGCAGTATTTT.

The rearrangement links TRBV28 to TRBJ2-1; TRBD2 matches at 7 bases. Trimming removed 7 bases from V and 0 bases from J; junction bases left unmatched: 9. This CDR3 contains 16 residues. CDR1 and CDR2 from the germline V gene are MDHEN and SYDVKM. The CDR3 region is CASNSDGRSSYNEQFF. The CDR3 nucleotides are TGTGCCAGCAATAGTGACGGGAGGAGCTCCTACAATGAGCAGTTCTTC.

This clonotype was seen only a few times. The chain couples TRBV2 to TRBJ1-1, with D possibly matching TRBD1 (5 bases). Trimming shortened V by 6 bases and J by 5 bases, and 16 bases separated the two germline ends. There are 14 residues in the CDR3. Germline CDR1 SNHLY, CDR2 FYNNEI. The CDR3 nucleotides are TGTGCCAGCAGCCAGGACAAATGGGGGACTGAAGCTTTCTTT. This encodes CASSQDKWGTEAFF.

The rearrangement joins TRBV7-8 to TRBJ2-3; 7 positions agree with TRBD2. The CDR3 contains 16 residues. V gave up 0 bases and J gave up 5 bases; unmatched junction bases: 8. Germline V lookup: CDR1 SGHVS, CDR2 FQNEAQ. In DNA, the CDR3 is TGTGCCAGCAGCTTAGCGGGGTTGTCTAGCGGAGATACGCAGTATTTT. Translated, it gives CASSLAGLSSGDTQYF.